The 21 T cell receptor beta chains reported below all come from one sample, sequenced in a study of blood T cell repertoires in COVID-19. The method was immunoSEQ multiplex PCR; TCRdb's version includes in-frame clones alone and lacks a portion of them. This sample carries roughly 200,000 clones, 85% to 90% of them seen once, and the ten largest clones take more than 1.4%. Sequencing was performed on peripheral blood. The receptors stem from a man aged 18 to 30 with active or convalescent COVID-19.

In this sample, this clone turned up once. The V and J genes are TRBV7-9 and TRBJ2-7; TRBD1 aligns across 9 bases. This CDR3 spans 16 amino acids. From germline, CDR1 is SEHNR and CDR2 FQNEAQ (reference sequence). The J segment lost 1 base and the V segment lost 3 bases, leaving 7 bases of the junction unmatched. CDR3 DNA sequence: TGTGCCAGCAGCTTTTCCGGGACAGGGAAATCCTACGAGCAGTACTTC. Translating gives CASSFSGTGKSYEQYF. Variable domain in full (rest from reference TRBV7-9 and TRBJ2-7): DTGVSQNPRHKITKRGQNVTFRCDPISEHNRLYWYRQTLGQGPEFLTYFQNEAQLEKSRLLSDRFSAERPKGSFSTLEIQRTEQGDSAMYLCASSFSGTGKSYEQYFGPGTRLTVT.

This CDR3 is CASSLYRANSPLHF. CDR3 coding DNA: TGTGCCAGCAGCTTATACAGGGCCAATTCACCCCTCCACTTT. This chain connects TRBV7-2 to TRBJ1-6; tentative D call: TRBD1 (6 bases). Germline CDR1 is SGHTA and CDR2 is FQGNSA. V gave up 2 bases and J gave up 7 bases, with 9 bases separating them. There are 14 residues in the CDR3.

The V call is TRBV3-1 (or the pseudogene TRBV3-2), the J call TRBJ2-2; TRBD2 aligns across 10 bases. J lost 5 bases, V lost 0 bases, and 3 bases had no gene match. Germline loops: CDR1 LGHDT, CDR2 YNNKEL (reference sequence). The CDR3 has 16 amino acids. CDR3 in amino acids: CASSQEGLALTGELFF. For the CDR3, the DNA is TGTGCCAGCAGCCAAGAGGGACTAGCGTTGACCGGGGAGCTGTTTTTT.

The genes are TRBV12-3 or TRBV12-4 and TRBJ2-7, with D possibly being TRBD2 (6 bases). The length of the CDR3 is 13 residues. V lost 5 bases and J lost 7, with 15 bases in between. The CDR3 reads CASSQSPAGEQYF. CDR3 DNA sequence: TGTGCCAGCAGTCAATCCCCGGCGGGGGAGCAGTACTTC.

The chain joins TRBV3-1 (or the pseudogene TRBV3-2) to TRBJ2-5, with D perhaps matching TRBD2 (6 bases). Germline loops: CDR1 LGHDT, CDR2 YNNKEL (reference sequence). The CDR3 has 15 amino acids. Trimming took off 2 bases at V and 1 base at J, with 11 bases between the two ends. The CDR3 coding sequence is TGTGCCAGCAGCCAACCGGGACTGATCCAAGAGACCCAGTACTTC. As protein: CASSQPGLIQETQYF.

The chain combines TRBV20-1 with TRBJ2-1; 8 nucleotides line up with TRBD2. This CDR3 is 21 amino acids long. Germline V CDR1 and CDR2: DFQATT, SNEGSKA (reference sequence). Trimming at V came to 3 bases and at J to 1 base, leaving 23 bases not matched to a gene. CDR3 in DNA: TGCAGTGCTAGTGGGCATAATGTGGCTAGCGGGCTAATTCCTTCCTACAATGAGCAGTTCTTC. This encodes CSASGHNVASGLIPSYNEQFF.

The gene calls are TRBV4-1 and TRBJ1-1; D might be TRBD1 (6 bases). V lost 4 bases and J 1 base, leaving 19 bases between the germline ends. In germline, CDR1 is MGHRA, CDR2 YSYEKL. CDR3 length: 17 residues. The CDR3 nucleotides are TGCGCCAGCAGCCGCGAGTCCTTACAGGGTGCGAACACTGAAGCTTTCTTT. Translated: CASSRESLQGANTEAFF.

The V gene is TRBV20-1, the J gene TRBJ1-5; weak D call: TRBD1 (6 bases). The CDR3 is 13 amino acids. In germline, CDR1 is DFQATT, CDR2 SNEGSKA (reference sequence). With 3 bases removed from V and 5 bases from J, the gap between germline ends came to 11 bases. CDR3 sequence reads: CSASSGAYQPQHF. CDR3 DNA sequence: TGCAGTGCTAGTTCAGGGGCCTATCAGCCCCAGCATTTT.

This sequence joins TRBV13 and TRBJ2-7; the match to TRBD1 covers 9 bases. With 6 bases clipped from V and 0 bases from J, the junction kept 9 bases outside the gene matches. The CDR3 consists of 16 residues. Germline V lookup: CDR1 PRHDT, CDR2 FYEKMQ (reference sequence). CDR3 sequence: CASRKYGQGFSYEQYF. The CDR3 nucleotides read TGTGCCAGCAGGAAATACGGACAGGGGTTCTCCTACGAGCAGTACTTC.

CDR3 sequence reads: CASTRTGDEQYF. DNA of the CDR3: TGTGCCAGCACCCGAACAGGGGACGAGCAGTACTTC. The chain combines TRBV11-2 with TRBJ2-7, with 7 bases aligning to TRBD1. There are 12 residues in the CDR3. Germline V gene data show CDR1 as SGHAT and CDR2 as FQNNGV. Trimming at V came to 7 bases and at J to 5 bases, leaving 5 bases not matched to a gene. Together with reference TRBV11-2 and TRBJ2-7, the CDR3 gives the full variable domain: EAGVAQSPRYKIIEKRQSVAFWCNPISGHATLYWYQQILGQGPKLLIQFQNNGVVDDSQLPKDRFSAERLKGVDSTLKIQPAKLEDSAVYLCASTRTGDEQYFGPGTRLTVT.

By sample share, this clone is medium-sized (0.01 to 0.1%). The chain carries TRBV28 and TRBJ2-7; 7 positions agree with TRBD1. After removal of 6 bases from V and 9 bases from J, the junction contained 14 bases not matched to a gene. The CDR3 extends over 14 amino acids. Germline CDR1 is MDHEN and CDR2 is SYDVKM. CDR3 nucleotide sequence: TGTGCCAGCAGGTACTCCGGGACAGATGCTGTGCAGTACTTC. This codes for CASRYSGTDAVQYF.

This clone was observed a single time. This chain joins TRBV5-4 and TRBJ2-1, with D possibly being TRBD1 (6 bases). Trimming removed 2 bases at V and 0 bases at J, with 12 bases between. Per the germline V gene, CDR1 is SGHNT and CDR2 is YYREEE (reference sequence). This CDR3 region has 16 residues. The CDR3: CASSLGGTSSYNEQFF. The CDR3 nucleotides are TGTGCCAGCAGCTTAGGGGGTACGAGCTCCTACAATGAGCAGTTCTTC. The entire variable domain, with the rest obtained from reference TRBV5-4 and TRBJ2-1, is as follows: ETGVTQSPTHLIKTRGQQVTLRCSSQSGHNTVSWYQQALGQGPQFIFQYYREEENGRGNFPPRFSGLQFPNYSSELNVNALELDDSALYLCASSLGGTSSYNEQFFGPGTRLTVL.

The J gene is TRBJ1-2, the V gene TRBV19; perhaps TRBD1 as D (6 bases). The germline V gene encodes CDR1 LNHDA and CDR2 SQIVND (reference sequence). V was pared by 6 bases and J by 5 bases, with 10 bases between. The CDR3 contains 12 residues. DNA of the CDR3: TGTGCCAGTAGGGACAGAGTTTATGGCTACACCTTC. It yields the protein CASRDRVYGYTF.

This chain connects TRBV2 to TRBJ1-2; D call uncertain. This CDR3 comprises 13 residues. Germline V gene lookup returns CDR1 SNHLY and CDR2 FYNNEI. V lost 5 bases, J lost 8 bases, and 15 bases lay in between. The CDR3 coding sequence is TGTGCCAGCAGTCTAGACGGACTATGGGGCTACACCTTC. It codes for CASSLDGLWGYTF.

Concerning this clone: In the same sample, other DNA sequences code for this CDR3. The chain uses TRBV7-3 and TRBJ2-7; 8 bases fit TRBD2. This CDR3 comprises 18 residues. J gave up 5 bases and V 1 base, and 16 bases lay outside the gene matches. Per germline, CDR1 SGHTA and CDR2 FQGTGA. DNA for the CDR3: TGTGCCAGCAGCTTAAATCCGGGGGGGCTCAGGGGATCTGACGAGCAGTACTTC. As protein: CASSLNPGGLRGSDEQYF.

The chain carries TRBV5-5 and TRBJ2-6, with TRBD1 matching 10 bases. This CDR3 has 18 residues. V trimming: 0 bases; J trimming: 4 bases; junction bases outside the gene matches: 7. Germline V lookup: CDR1 SGHKS, CDR2 YYEKEE (reference sequence). The CDR3 coding sequence is TGTGCCAGCAGCTTGGTGGGGACAGGGGAAGCCGGGGCCAACGTCCTGACTTTC. It specifies CASSLVGTGEAGANVLTF.

J is TRBJ1-3 and V is TRBV16; no reliable D call. CDR1 is KGHSY and CDR2 is FQNENV in the germline V gene. Trimming shortened V by 4 bases and J by 0 bases, and 7 bases separated the two germline ends. The length of the CDR3 is 14 residues. CDR3 nucleotide sequence: TGTGCCAGCAGCCTGACTAGCTCTGGAAACACCATATATTTT. It codes for CASSLTSSGNTIYF.

The J gene is TRBJ1-3, the V gene TRBV30, with D perhaps TRBD1 (6 bases). This CDR3 comprises 16 residues. The V gene's germline CDR1 is GTSNPN and CDR2 SVGIG (reference sequence). V lost 2 bases to trimming and J lost 0 bases, with 14 bases between them. Written as DNA, the CDR3 is TGTGCCTGGAGTTCCCGAGGGGGAGTCTCTGGAAACACCATATATTTT. It is translated as CAWSSRGGVSGNTIYF.

This chain connects TRBV15 to TRBJ1-6, with 12 nucleotides matching TRBD1. The V segment lost 3 bases and the J segment 16 bases; nucleotides outside the gene matches: 10. The CDR3 has 15 residues. CDR1 LNHNV and CDR2 YYDKDF come from the germline V gene (reference sequence). The CDR3 nucleotides are TGTGCCACCAGCAGTCGGGACAGGGGGCCGCCGTATCTCCACTTT. Amino acids: CATSSRDRGPPYLHF.

V gene TRBV3-1 (or the pseudogene TRBV3-2) combines with J gene TRBJ1-1; D might be TRBD1 (6 bases). This CDR3 has 13 residues. V was shortened by 0 bases and J by 10 bases, with 12 bases between the two germline ends. Germline lookup yields CDR1 LGHDT and CDR2 YNNKEL (reference sequence). CDR3 amino acids: CASSQDIGGAAFF. DNA for the CDR3: TGTGCCAGCAGCCAAGATATCGGGGGGGCAGCTTTCTTT.

This clone has only a few counts. The rearrangement joins TRBV15 to TRBJ1-1; D is perhaps TRBD1 (5 bases). CDR1 is LNHNV and CDR2 is YYDKDF in the germline V gene (reference sequence). The length of the CDR3 is 14 residues. Trimming cost V 1 base and J 0 bases, with 6 bases left between them. Written as DNA, the CDR3 is TGTGCCACCAGCAGAGGGGGGGTGAACACTGAAGCTTTCTTT. Residues: CATSRGGVNTEAFF.